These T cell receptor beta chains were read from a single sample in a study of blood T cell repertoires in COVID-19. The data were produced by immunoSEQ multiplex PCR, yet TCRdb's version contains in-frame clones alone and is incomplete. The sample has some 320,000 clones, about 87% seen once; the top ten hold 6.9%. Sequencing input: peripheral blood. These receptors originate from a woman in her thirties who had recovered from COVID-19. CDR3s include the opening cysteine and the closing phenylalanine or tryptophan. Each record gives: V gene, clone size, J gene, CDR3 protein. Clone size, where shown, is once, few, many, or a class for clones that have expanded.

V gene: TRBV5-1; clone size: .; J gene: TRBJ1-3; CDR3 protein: CASSLGQGAGNTIYF
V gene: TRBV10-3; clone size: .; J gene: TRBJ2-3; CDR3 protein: CAISPGLAVPDTQYF
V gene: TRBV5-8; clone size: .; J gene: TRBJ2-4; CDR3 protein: CASSLSRNIQYF
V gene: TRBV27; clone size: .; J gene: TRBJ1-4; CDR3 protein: CASSETGWGLNEKLFF
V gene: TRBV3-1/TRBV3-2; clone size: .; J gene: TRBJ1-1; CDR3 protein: CASSQDIPQWTEAFF
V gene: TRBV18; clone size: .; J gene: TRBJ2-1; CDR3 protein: CASSPDRIFYNEQFF
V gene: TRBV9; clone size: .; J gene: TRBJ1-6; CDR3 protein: CASSPSSVPSPLHF
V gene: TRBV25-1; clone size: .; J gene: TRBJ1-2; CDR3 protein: CASRQGANGYTF
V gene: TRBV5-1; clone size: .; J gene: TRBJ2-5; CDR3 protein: CASSVDRVWETQYF
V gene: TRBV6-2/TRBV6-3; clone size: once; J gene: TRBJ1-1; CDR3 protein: CASSLTGGRTEAFF
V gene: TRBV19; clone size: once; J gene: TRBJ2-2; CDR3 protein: CASDAGTSGSGELFF
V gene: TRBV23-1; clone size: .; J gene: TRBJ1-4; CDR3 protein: CASSQRTGPATNEKLFF
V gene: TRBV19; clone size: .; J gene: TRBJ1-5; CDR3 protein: CASSKRAGDSNQPQHF
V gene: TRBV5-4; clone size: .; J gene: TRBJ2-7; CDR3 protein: CASSLGANYEQYF
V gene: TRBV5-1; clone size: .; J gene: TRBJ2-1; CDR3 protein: CASSLQLAGHEQFF
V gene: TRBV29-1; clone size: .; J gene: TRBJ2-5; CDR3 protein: CSVRLAGDKETQYF
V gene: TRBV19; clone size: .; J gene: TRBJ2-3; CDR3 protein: CASRARGWIDTQYF
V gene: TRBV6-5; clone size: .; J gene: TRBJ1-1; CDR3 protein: CASSYSDLGGNTEAFF
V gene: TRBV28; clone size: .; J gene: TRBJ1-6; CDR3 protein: CASSLLTGIDSPLHF
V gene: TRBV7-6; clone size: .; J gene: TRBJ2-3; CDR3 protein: CASSLGEAITDTQYF
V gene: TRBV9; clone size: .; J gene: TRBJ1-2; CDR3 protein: CASSPRQGEESGYTF
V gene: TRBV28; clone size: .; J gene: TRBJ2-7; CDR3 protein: CASIGATGVPSYEQYF
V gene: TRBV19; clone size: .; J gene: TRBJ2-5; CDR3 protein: CASSSKGAGETQYF
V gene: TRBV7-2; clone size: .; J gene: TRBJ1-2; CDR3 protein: CASSFPQAGYGYTF
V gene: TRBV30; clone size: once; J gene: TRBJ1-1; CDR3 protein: CAWSNSPGQPTEAFF
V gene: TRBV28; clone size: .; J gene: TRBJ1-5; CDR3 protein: CASPPGQGSIDGNQPQHF
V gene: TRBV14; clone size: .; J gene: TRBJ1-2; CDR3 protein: CASSKSWSDGYTF
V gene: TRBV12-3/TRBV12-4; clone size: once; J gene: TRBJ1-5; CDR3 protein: CASSLGGRVPQHF
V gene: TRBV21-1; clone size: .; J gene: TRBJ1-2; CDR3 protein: CASSRRANYGYTF
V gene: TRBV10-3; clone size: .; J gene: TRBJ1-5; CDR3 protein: CAISDFRNQPQHF
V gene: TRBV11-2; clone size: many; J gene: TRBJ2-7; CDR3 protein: CASSLVGGTGTVSYEQYF
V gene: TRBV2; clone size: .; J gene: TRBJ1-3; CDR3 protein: CASSEMPGGNTIYF
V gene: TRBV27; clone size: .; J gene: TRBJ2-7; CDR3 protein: CAMRGQGGSSYEQYF
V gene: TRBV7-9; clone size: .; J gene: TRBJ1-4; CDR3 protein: CASSFWGREDGEKLFF
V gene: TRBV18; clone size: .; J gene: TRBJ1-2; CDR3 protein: CASSPDGSYGYTF
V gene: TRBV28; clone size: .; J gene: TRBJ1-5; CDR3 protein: CASSLDRPHQPQHF
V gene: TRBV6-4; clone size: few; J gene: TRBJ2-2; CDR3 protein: CASSPRRGAANTGELFF
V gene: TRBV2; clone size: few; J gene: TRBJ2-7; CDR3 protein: CASSEGQGAYEQYF
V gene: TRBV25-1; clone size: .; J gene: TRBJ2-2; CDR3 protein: CASSLLQGELFF
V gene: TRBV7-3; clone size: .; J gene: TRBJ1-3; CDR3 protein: CASSLYTGNTIYF
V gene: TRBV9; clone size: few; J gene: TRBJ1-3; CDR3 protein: CASTETGLSSGNTIYF
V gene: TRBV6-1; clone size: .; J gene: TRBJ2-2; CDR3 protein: CASSEGTKNTGELFF
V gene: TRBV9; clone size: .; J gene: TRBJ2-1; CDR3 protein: CASSRTGTVDYNEQFF
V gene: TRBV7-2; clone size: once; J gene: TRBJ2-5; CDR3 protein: CASSLMGGDTKSETQYF
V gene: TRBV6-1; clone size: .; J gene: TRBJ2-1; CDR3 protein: CASSEVSSGVTYNEQFF
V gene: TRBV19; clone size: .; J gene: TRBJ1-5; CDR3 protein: CASNMAQDQPQHF
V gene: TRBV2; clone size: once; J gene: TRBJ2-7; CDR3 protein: CAGSLESSYEQYF
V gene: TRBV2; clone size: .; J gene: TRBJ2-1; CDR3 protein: CASVGLAGGQFF
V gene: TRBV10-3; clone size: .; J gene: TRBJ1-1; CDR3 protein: CAISEGGGNTEAFF
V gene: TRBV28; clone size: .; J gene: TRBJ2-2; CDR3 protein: CASSSVAGGQTGELFF
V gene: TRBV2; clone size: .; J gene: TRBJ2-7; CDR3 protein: CASSEGSGDYYEQYF
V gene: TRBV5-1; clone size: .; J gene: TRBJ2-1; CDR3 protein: CASSPTGGDHLYNEQFF
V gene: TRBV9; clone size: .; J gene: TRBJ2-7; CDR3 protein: CASSASGTGLEQYF
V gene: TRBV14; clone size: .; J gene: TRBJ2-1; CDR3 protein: CASSTQGSNEQFF
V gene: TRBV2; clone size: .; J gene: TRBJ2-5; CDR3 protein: CASRGQGALKETQYF